One sample yielded the 11 T cell receptor beta chains listed below, sequenced in a study of shared clonotypes between healthy human individuals (dated by TCRdb to about 2020). CD8 naive samples were obtained by positive selection for CCR7 among CD45RO-negative cells, yielding a CD45RA+CCR7+ population from which TemRA cells were excluded. The receptor library was made with the immunoSEQ multiplex PCR assay. This immuneACCESS table, as held by TCRdb, lists in-frame sequences with V and J called but not all clones. Of the missing ones, under half trace to an unresolved V gene in checked studies; the others have no known cause. The sample has around 2.1 million clones on record, about 92% of them singletons. The top ten hold around 1.7% of the sample. The sequenced sample was naive CD8+ T cells from PBMCs. Read against the paper, the sample's cell subset or site label means: CD45RA+CCR7+. These TCRs come from a man between 18 and 29 years old in good health. Some clones in this sample may be carry-over from other donors' samples.

This clone was seen once. The CDR3 sequence: CASSAPRSAVVYEQYF. CDR3 sequence (DNA): TGTGCCAGCAGCGCTCCTCGGTCCGCGGTGGTCTACGAGCAGTACTTC. The chain carries TRBV9 and TRBJ2-7; D remains unclear. Between the trimmed V and J ends, which lost 3 bases and 3 bases, there was a span of 19 bases. The CDR3 length is 16 residues. CDR1 is SGDLS and CDR2 is YYNGEE in the germline V gene. The full variable domain, rest sourced from reference TRBV9 and TRBJ2-7, is DSGVTQTPKHLITATGQRVTLRCSPRSGDLSVYWYQQSLDQGLQFLIQYYNGEERAKGNILERFSAQQFPDLHSELNLSSLELGDSALYFCASSAPRSAVVYEQYFGPGTRLTVT.

This clone was seen once. The chain couples TRBV7-6 to TRBJ2-5, with 8 bases lining up with TRBD1. Germline V gene lookup returns CDR1 SGHVS and CDR2 FNYEAQ. V was clipped by 6 bases and J by 5 bases; unmatched bases: 5. The CDR3 extends over 13 amino acids. DNA of the CDR3: TGTGCCAGCAGAACAGGGGGTTTGGAGACCCAGTACTTC. This encodes CASRTGGLETQYF.

This chain connects TRBV28 to TRBJ2-2, with D possibly being TRBD2 (6 bases). Trimming took 6 bases from V and 5 from J, leaving 13 bases between them. The CDR3 is 14 amino acids. The germline V gene has CDR1 MDHEN and CDR2 SYDVKM. The CDR3 DNA is TGTGCCAGCAGCCGGAACGGGGGAACCGGGGAGCTGTTTTTT. Amino acid sequence: CASSRNGGTGELFF.

This chain links TRBV5-1 with TRBJ2-7; 11 bases align to TRBD2. V trimming: 4 bases; J trimming: 6 bases; junction bases outside the gene matches: 9. Germline assignment: CDR1 SGHRS and CDR2 YFSETQ. The CDR3 loop spans 15 amino acids. The CDR3 bases are TGCGCCAGCAGCACCTTACTAGCGGGAGAATCCGAGCAGTACTTC. Amino acid sequence: CASSTLLAGESEQYF.

Regarding this clone: The sample contains more than one DNA sequence encoding this CDR3. The chain employs TRBV27 and TRBJ2-3, with 8 bases aligning to TRBD2. The length of the CDR3 is 15 residues. V was clipped by 4 bases and J by 0 bases; unmatched bases: 3. Germline values: CDR1 MNHEY, CDR2 SMNVEV (reference sequence). The CDR3 protein is CASSSGTRSTDTQYF. The CDR3 DNA is TGTGCCAGCAGTTCGGGGACTAGAAGCACAGATACGCAGTATTTT.

The chain combines TRBV7-2 with TRBJ2-7; 7 nucleotides line up with TRBD1. The germline V gene encodes CDR1 SGHTA and CDR2 FQGNSA. The CDR3 has 15 amino acids. V was clipped by 6 bases and J by 2 bases; unmatched bases: 10. CDR3 DNA: TGTGCCAGCAGACTCCGGGACAGTGCTGCCTACGAGCAGTACTTC. Translating it yields CASRLRDSAAYEQYF.

This chain links TRBV5-6 with TRBJ2-7, with TRBD2 matching 12 bases. Germline V lookup: CDR1 SGHDT, CDR2 YYEEEE. The CDR3 runs to 16 residues. V gave up 4 bases and J gave up 2 bases; unmatched junction bases: 7. The CDR3 DNA reads as TGTGCCAGCAGCGCACCGACTAGCGGGAGAACCTACGAGCAGTACTTC. Its translation is CASSAPTSGRTYEQYF.

V and J are TRBV28 and TRBJ2-7; 9 positions match TRBD1. The V gene end was trimmed by 8 bases and the J gene end by 1 base; junction bases not matched to a gene: 15. CDR3 length equals 17 residues. CDR1 and CDR2 (germline): MDHEN, SYDVKM. CDR3 in DNA: TGTGCCAGCGAACGCACGAGGATGGGACAGGGATCCTACGAGCAGTACTTC. Translation: CASERTRMGQGSYEQYF.

This sequence joins TRBV27 and TRBJ2-2; 14 bases are shared with TRBD2. The V gene end was trimmed by 2 bases and the J gene end by 6 bases; junction bases not matched to a gene: 8. Germline V gives CDR1 MNHEY, CDR2 SMNVEV (reference sequence). The CDR3 loop spans 18 amino acids. CDR3 nucleotide sequence: TGTGCCAGCAGTTTAGGACTAGCGGGAGGTTGGGGCGCCGGGGAGCTGTTTTTT. It specifies CASSLGLAGGWGAGELFF.

This clone was recorded once. Distinct nucleotide sequences in the sample also encode this CDR3. This chain uses TRBV9 with TRBJ2-3, with 7 bases fitting TRBD1. Germline V gene sequence: CDR1 SGDLS, CDR2 YYNGEE. The CDR3 sequence is 15 residues long. V shed 0 bases and J 1 base; nucleotides not matched to a gene: 2. Written as DNA, the CDR3 is TGTGCCAGCAGCGTAGTAGGGGGCGGCACAGATACGCAGTATTTT. It yields the protein CASSVVGGGTDTQYF.

This sequence joins TRBV11-2 and TRBJ2-7; 7 bases map to TRBD1. CDR1 and CDR2 from the germline V gene are SGHAT and FQNNGV. V lost 6 bases, J lost 3 bases, and 5 bases stayed unmatched. This CDR3 contains 13 residues. The CDR3 loop is CASSPGQFYEQYF. The CDR3 DNA reads as TGTGCCAGCAGTCCGGGACAGTTCTACGAGCAGTACTTC.